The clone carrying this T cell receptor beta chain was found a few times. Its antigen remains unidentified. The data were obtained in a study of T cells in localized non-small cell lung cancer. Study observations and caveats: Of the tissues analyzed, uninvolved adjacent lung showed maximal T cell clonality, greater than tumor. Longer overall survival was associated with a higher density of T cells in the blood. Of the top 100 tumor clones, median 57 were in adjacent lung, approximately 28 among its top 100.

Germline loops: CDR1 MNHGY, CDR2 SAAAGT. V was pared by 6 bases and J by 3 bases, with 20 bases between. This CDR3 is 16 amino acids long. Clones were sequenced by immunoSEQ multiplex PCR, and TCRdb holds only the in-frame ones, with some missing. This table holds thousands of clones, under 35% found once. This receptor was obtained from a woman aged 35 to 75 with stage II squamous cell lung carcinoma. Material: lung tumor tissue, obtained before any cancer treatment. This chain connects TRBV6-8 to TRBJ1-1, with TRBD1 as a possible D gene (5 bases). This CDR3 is CASRRWGGTVDTEAFF. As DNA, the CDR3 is TGTGCCAGCAGGCGGTGGGGGGGGACGGTAGACACTGAAGCTTTCTTT.